This T cell receptor beta chain stems from a study of vaccination and CD4 T cells after COVID-19. Study at large: In culture, cells were exposed to overlapping spike peptides from SARS-CoV-2, HCoV-NL63, HCoV-OC43 and HCoV-229E. As control conditions, cultures were given either a CEFX pool serving as positive control, an HIV-1 Nef pool, or no peptide at all.

The study sequenced cultured CD4+ T cell DNA using the Oncomine TCR Beta short-read assay. Using its own MiXCR run on the PCR reads, TCRdb lists one record per CDR3 protein. This repertoire shows more than 10,000 distinct CDR3 sequences, 50% to 55% found once; its top ten account for around 9%. This clonotype was seen a few times. Its antigen is still unknown. Regarding treatment: approximately nine-day PBMC culture with coronavirus spike peptide pools or control peptides (ViraFEST assay). A few million PBMCs per well were cultured with around 10 IU/ml IL-2 and 9 to 10 ug/ml peptide pools. Negative selection yielded CD4+ T cells from day-10 cultures. The V gene's germline CDR1 is DFQATT and CDR2 SNEGSKA (reference sequence). Between the trimmed V and J ends, which lost 3 bases and 4 bases, there was a span of 11 bases. This CDR3 comprises 13 residues.

Input material: CD4+ T cells from blood, cultured in vitro. The rearrangement links TRBV20-1 to TRBJ2-3; maybe TRBD2 (5 bases). The source of this sequence is a human donor who had recovered from COVID-19. The CDR3 region has the DNA TGCAGTGCTAGCCCCTGGCGGGCAGATACGCAGTATTTT. Protein sequence: CSASPWRADTQYF.